These 25 T cell receptor beta chains were sequenced from one sample in a study of shared clonotypes between healthy human individuals. Libraries were prepared by immunoSEQ multiplex PCR; TCRdb keeps only in-frame clonotypes and omits some of them. The sample contains about 2,500,000 clones, just over 90% of which appear only once. The specimen was naive CD4+ T cells sorted from blood. Indicated subset: CD45RA+ positively selected. These receptors were taken from a man between 18 and 35 years old in good health.

The rearrangement links TRBV28 to TRBJ2-7, with a tentative D call TRBD2 (5 bases). The germline CDR1 and CDR2 sequences are MDHEN and SYDVKM. Trimming removed 4 bases from V and 7 bases from J, with 11 bases in between. The length of the CDR3 is 12 residues. The CDR3 coding sequence is TGTGCCAGCAGTTCCACATGGAGGGAGCAGTACTTC. It is translated as CASSSTWREQYF.

This chain uses TRBV6-6 with TRBJ2-2, with D unresolved. The V and J ends lost 9 bases and 4 bases respectively, with 9 bases between them. The germline V gene encodes CDR1 MNHNY and CDR2 SVGAGI (reference sequence). This CDR3 has 12 amino acids. In DNA form, the CDR3 reads TGTGCCAGTGAGGTGTCCACCGGGGAGCTGTTTTTT. Its protein is CASEVSTGELFF.

The V and J genes are TRBV5-1 and TRBJ1-5; TRBD1 matches at 8 bases. The CDR3 length is 22 residues. Germline values: CDR1 SGHRS, CDR2 YFSETQ. V was clipped by 7 bases and J by 4 bases; unmatched bases: 31. CDR3 sequence: CASASHVVWGTGPKVGNQPQHF. The CDR3 DNA reads as TGCGCCAGCGCCAGCCACGTCGTTTGGGGGACAGGACCCAAGGTTGGTAATCAGCCCCAGCATTTT. The entire variable domain, with the rest obtained from reference TRBV5-1 and TRBJ1-5, is as follows: KAGVTQTPRYLIKTRGQQVTLSCSPISGHRSVSWYQQTPGQGLQFLFEYFSETQRNKGNFPGRFSGRQFSNSRSEMNVSTLELGDSALYLCASASHVVWGTGPKVGNQPQHFGDGTRLSIL.

This chain joins TRBV4-1 and TRBJ1-5; D is perhaps TRBD1 (5 bases). This CDR3 region has 16 residues. The germline V gene has CDR1 MGHRA and CDR2 YSYEKL. V dropped 0 bases and J dropped 0 bases, with 9 bases sitting between them. As DNA, the CDR3 is TGCGCCAGCAGCCAAGATCCAGGGTTTAGCAATCAGCCCCAGCATTTT. Residues: CASSQDPGFSNQPQHF.

The V call is TRBV28, the J call TRBJ1-4; 7 positions agree with TRBD1. The CDR3 sequence is 12 residues long. Germline assignment: CDR1 MDHEN and CDR2 SYDVKM. After removal of 6 bases from V and 17 bases from J, the junction contained 12 bases not matched to a gene. The CDR3 nucleotides read TGTGCCAGCAGACGCCCGGGACAGCCTTACTTTTTT. Its protein is CASRRPGQPYFF.

The rearrangement links TRBV19 to TRBJ2-7, with 9 nucleotides matching TRBD1. The CDR3 runs 14 residues. Trimming cost V 5 bases and J 5 bases; bases outside gene matches: 7. Germline V gene sequence: CDR1 LNHDA, CDR2 SQIVND (reference sequence). This chain's CDR3 is CASSGLDRGNEQYF. The CDR3 nucleotides are TGTGCCAGTAGTGGATTGGACAGGGGTAACGAGCAGTACTTC.

Note on this clone: In the same sample, other DNA sequences code for this CDR3. The chain links TRBV6-5 to TRBJ2-7, with 7 bases that match TRBD1. The CDR3 is 15 residues long. V trimming: 0 bases; J trimming: 0 bases; junction bases outside the gene matches: 2. Germline loops: CDR1 MNHEY, CDR2 SVGAGI. CDR3: CASSYSGDSSYEQYF. CDR3 DNA: TGTGCCAGCAGTTACTCAGGGGACAGCTCCTACGAGCAGTACTTC.

The chain has TRBV5-4 and TRBJ2-7; D not resolved. Germline CDR1 SGHNT, CDR2 YYREEE (reference sequence). CDR3 size: 11 residues. Trimming took 4 bases from V and 6 from J, leaving 8 bases between them. CDR3 loop: CASSRLGEQYF. As DNA, the CDR3 is TGTGCCAGCAGCCGATTAGGCGAGCAGTACTTC.

Points on this clone: Other DNA sequences within the sample encode an identical CDR3. The chain links TRBV5-1 to TRBJ2-3; a possible D gene is TRBD2 (5 bases). Trimming removed 0 bases at V and 0 bases at J, with 8 bases between. The CDR3 is made up of 15 amino acids. Germline CDR1 is SGHRS and CDR2 is YFSETQ. The CDR3 DNA follows: TGCGCCAGCAGCTTGGTGGGAGTGAGCACAGATACGCAGTATTTT. It translates to CASSLVGVSTDTQYF. Complete variable domain (other parts from reference TRBV5-1 and TRBJ2-3): KAGVTQTPRYLIKTRGQQVTLSCSPISGHRSVSWYQQTPGQGLQFLFEYFSETQRNKGNFPGRFSGRQFSNSRSEMNVSTLELGDSALYLCASSLVGVSTDTQYFGPGTRLTVL.

As regards this clone: The same CDR3 is also encoded by other DNA sequences in this sample. The chain carries TRBV30 and TRBJ1-4; D unclear. Germline loops: CDR1 GTSNPN, CDR2 SVGIG (reference sequence). This CDR3 comprises 14 residues. V lost 3 bases and J 0 bases, leaving 8 bases between the germline ends. The CDR3 region is CAWSLQATNEKLFF. CDR3 in DNA: TGTGCCTGGAGCCTGCAGGCAACTAATGAAAAACTGTTTTTT. The whole variable domain, remainder taken from reference TRBV30 and TRBJ1-4, is SQTIHQWPATLVQPVGSPLSLECTVEGTSNPNLYWYRQAAGRGLQLLFYSVGIGQISSEVPQNLSASRPQDRQFILSSKKLLLSDSGFYLCAWSLQATNEKLFFGSGTQLSVL.

The J gene is TRBJ2-7, the V gene TRBV19, with D possibly being TRBD2 (5 bases). The CDR3 spans 18 residues. CDR1 LNHDA and CDR2 SQIVND come from the germline V gene (reference sequence). V lost 1 base and J 0 bases, leaving 19 bases between the germline ends. The CDR3 protein is CASSIGPLAGKSSYEQYF. The CDR3 bases are TGTGCCAGTAGTATAGGGCCTCTGGCCGGGAAGAGCTCCTACGAGCAGTACTTC.

This rearrangement joins TRBV11-2 to TRBJ1-2; D may be TRBD1 (6 bases). Germline V gene data show CDR1 as SGHAT and CDR2 as FQNNGV. CDR3 length: 15 residues. Trimming took 5 bases from V and 4 from J, leaving 17 bases between them. The CDR3 DNA reads TGTGCCAGCAGCCGCAACCAGGGGAGATCCTATGGCTACACCTTC. This sequence encodes CASSRNQGRSYGYTF.

Only a few counts were recorded for this clone. The J gene is TRBJ1-1, the V gene TRBV27; D is ambiguous. V lost 4 bases, J lost 0 bases, and 12 bases lay in between. Germline lookup yields CDR1 MNHEY and CDR2 SMNVEV (reference sequence). The CDR3 has 15 residues. The CDR3 sequence is CASSSPTIMNTEAFF. The CDR3 DNA reads as TGTGCCAGCAGTTCGCCCACAATCATGAACACTGAAGCTTTCTTT.

The V and J genes are TRBV6-5 and TRBJ1-1; unclear D gene. The germline V gene has CDR1 MNHEY and CDR2 SVGAGI. CDR3 size: 13 residues. Trimming stripped 7 bases from V and 6 bases from J, with 15 bases between. CDR3 DNA: TGTGCCAGCATCAAAACCGGGGTCTCTGAAGCTTTCTTT. Translated: CASIKTGVSEAFF.

This sequence joins TRBV18 and TRBJ2-5; unclear D gene. CDR3 length: 16 amino acids. The V end lost 2 bases, the J end lost 0 bases, and 13 bases lay between the germline ends. Germline V gene lookup returns CDR1 KGHSH and CDR2 LQKENI. The CDR3 DNA sequence: TGTGCCAGCTCACCAACCCCCCCTACTGACCAAGAGACCCAGTACTTC. Encoded protein: CASSPTPPTDQETQYF. The variable domain in full, completed from reference TRBV18 and TRBJ2-5, reads NAGVMQNPRHLVRRRGQEARLRCSPMKGHSHVYWYRQLPEEGLKFMVYLQKENIIDESGMPKERFSAEFPKEGPSILRIQQVVRGDSAAYFCASSPTPPTDQETQYFGPGTRLLVL.

The rearrangement uses TRBV5-1 and TRBJ2-5, with 13 bases fitting TRBD2. Germline assignment: CDR1 SGHRS and CDR2 YFSETQ. Unmatched junction bases numbered 1, after V lost 7 bases and J lost 1 base. The CDR3 loop spans 14 amino acids. CDR3 coding DNA: TGCGCCAGCGGGACTAGCGGGGCCCAAGAGACCCAGTACTTC. It yields the protein CASGTSGAQETQYF.

The chain recombines TRBV6-5 with TRBJ1-1, with D hard to call. The germline V and J ends were trimmed by 7 bases and 1 base, with 10 bases remaining between them. The CDR3 extends over 13 amino acids. Germline values: CDR1 MNHEY, CDR2 SVGAGI. CDR3 region: CASMELGNTEAFF. DNA of the CDR3: TGTGCCAGCATGGAACTAGGGAACACTGAAGCTTTCTTT.

CDR3 sequence: CASSWADTQYF. CDR3 nucleotide sequence: TGCGCCAGCAGCTGGGCGGATACGCAGTATTTT. This rearrangement joins TRBV5-1 to TRBJ2-3; D is unclear. CDR3 length: 11 residues. Trimming cost V 3 bases and J 6 bases, with 5 bases left between them. Germline V gene sequence: CDR1 SGHRS, CDR2 YFSETQ.

The chain couples TRBV28 to TRBJ2-7, with TRBD2 as a possible D gene (7 bases). From germline, CDR1 is MDHEN and CDR2 SYDVKM. V gave up 3 bases and J gave up 7 bases, with 16 bases separating them. This CDR3 region has 14 residues. The CDR3 sequence: CASSFGGGRSEQYF. The DNA of the CDR3 is TGTGCCAGCAGTTTTGGGGGGGGCAGGTCGGAGCAGTACTTC.

Only one count was recorded for this clone. V is TRBV30 and J is TRBJ1-3; the D is unclear. Trimming pared 2 bases from V and 5 bases from J, leaving 7 bases between. The CDR3 consists of 12 residues. The germline gives CDR1 GTSNPN, CDR2 SVGIG (reference sequence). DNA for the CDR3: TGTGCCTGGAGTTCCACGAGAAACACCATATATTTT. Amino acid sequence: CAWSSTRNTIYF.

This chain links TRBV30 with TRBJ1-5; no definite D call. V was trimmed by 3 bases and J by 5 bases, leaving 17 bases between them. The CDR3 has 15 residues. CDR1 and CDR2 (germline): GTSNPN, SVGIG (reference sequence). Here the CDR3 reads CAWSQTLRVDQPQHF. The CDR3 DNA reads as TGTGCCTGGAGCCAGACTTTGAGGGTAGATCAGCCCCAGCATTTT.

CDR3 nucleotide sequence: TGTGCCAGCAGCTTCCTCTGGGGACAGGGCTCCTACGAGCAGTACTTC. The encoded protein is CASSFLWGQGSYEQYF. The rearrangement joins TRBV7-2 to TRBJ2-7, with 9 bases identical to TRBD1. CDR3 size: 16 residues. The V gene's germline CDR1 is SGHTA and CDR2 FQGNSA. The V and J ends lost 3 bases and 0 bases, in that order; junction bases with no gene match: 6.

A remark on this clone: Other nucleotide sequences from this sample produce the same CDR3. The chain carries TRBV5-1 and TRBJ2-5; D not certain. CDR1 is SGHRS and CDR2 is YFSETQ in the germline V gene. The CDR3 runs 13 residues. V shed 4 bases and J shed 5 bases, with 12 bases lying between them. The DNA for the CDR3 is TGCGCCAGCAGCCGAACAAGGCAGGAGACCCAGTACTTC. Its translation is CASSRTRQETQYF.

This chain joins TRBV11-2 and TRBJ1-1; no definite D call. Germline loops: CDR1 SGHAT, CDR2 FQNNGV. This CDR3 is 12 amino acids long. Trimming cost V 1 base and J 10 bases, with 10 bases left between them. The CDR3 here is CASSLVSSGAFF. The CDR3 nucleotides read TGTGCCAGCAGCTTAGTATCGTCGGGAGCTTTCTTT. Variable domain in full (rest from reference TRBV11-2 and TRBJ1-1): EAGVAQSPRYKIIEKRQSVAFWCNPISGHATLYWYQQILGQGPKLLIQFQNNGVVDDSQLPKDRFSAERLKGVDSTLKIQPAKLEDSAVYLCASSLVSSGAFFGQGTRLTVV.

Details on this clone: This specimen includes other DNA sequences encoding the same CDR3. The CDR3 nucleotides read TGTGCCAGCAGCTTGAAAGGAACAGATACGCAGTATTTT. This codes for CASSLKGTDTQYF. The chain uses TRBV5-4 and TRBJ2-3; D gene uncertain. The germline V gene has CDR1 SGHNT and CDR2 YYREEE (reference sequence). The CDR3 totals 13 residues. The V end lost 1 base, the J end lost 3 bases, and 6 bases lay between the germline ends.